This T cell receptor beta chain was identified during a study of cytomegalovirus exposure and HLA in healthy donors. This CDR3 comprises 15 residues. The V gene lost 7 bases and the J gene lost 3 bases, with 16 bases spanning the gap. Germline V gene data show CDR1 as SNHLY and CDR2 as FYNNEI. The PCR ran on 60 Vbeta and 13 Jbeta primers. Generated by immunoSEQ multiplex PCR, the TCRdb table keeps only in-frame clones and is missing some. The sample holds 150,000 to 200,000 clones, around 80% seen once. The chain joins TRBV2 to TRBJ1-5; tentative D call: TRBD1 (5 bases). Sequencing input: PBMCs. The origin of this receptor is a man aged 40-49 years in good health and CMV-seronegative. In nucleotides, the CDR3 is TGTGCCAGCACCACGTGGGGGGAGGTCAATCAGCCCCAGCATTTT. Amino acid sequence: CASTTWGEVNQPQHF. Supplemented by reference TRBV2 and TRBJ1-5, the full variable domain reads EPEVTQTPSHQVTQMGQEVILRCVPISNHLYFYWYRQILGQKVEFLVSFYNNEISEKSEIFDDQFSVERPDGSNFTLKIRSTKLEDSAMYFCASTTWGEVNQPQHFGDGTRLSIL.